This TCR beta chain was observed in a study of T-cell reconstitution after alpha-beta-depleted transplantation in children. The V and J ends lost 4 bases and 6 bases, in that order; junction bases with no gene match: 8. Germline V gene sequence: CDR1 MGHRA, CDR2 YSYEKL. This CDR3 region has 16 residues. This clonotype occurred a few times. Unique molecular identifiers were used to barcode this TCRbeta library. TCRdb reprocessed the PCR reads with MiXCR, giving one entry per CDR3 protein. The sample yields over 200,000 distinct CDR3 sequences, approximately 10% seen once. This sequence originates from a human donor who donated a stem cell graft to a child with acute lymphoblastic leukemia. The input for sequencing was PBMCs from the stem cell graft donor, taken from the stem cell graft. This rearrangement joins TRBV4-1 to TRBJ1-5; 11 bases fit TRBD1. This CDR3 is CASSREDRGPLQPQHF. DNA of the CDR3: TGCGCCAGCAGCCGTGAGGACAGGGGGCCTCTTCAGCCCCAGCATTTT.